Listed below are T cell receptor beta chains from one sample, sequenced in a study of blood T cell repertoires in COVID-19. Some clones are missing from TCRdb's copy, which holds only in-frame ones; the method was immunoSEQ multiplex PCR. The data show roughly 270,000 clones, roughly 80% seen once. The sequencing sample was made of PBMCs or T cells enriched from blood (not recorded which). The source is a man between 35 and 55 years old who had been exposed to COVID-19. Both conserved end residues are part of each CDR3. A D gene is named only where the DNA matches it firmly. Clone size is shown for a subset of rows, as once, few, many or a class of expanded clone.

d_call: .
j_call: TRBJ1-2
clone_size: few
v_call: TRBV10-3
cdr3_nt: TGTGCCATCAGTGAGGGAGGGTATGGCTACACCTTC
cdr3_aa: CAISEGGYGYTF

d_call: TRBD2
j_call: TRBJ2-7
clone_size: .
v_call: TRBV13
cdr3_nt: TGTGCCAGCAGCTACTATAGTCCGGGACTAGCAGCCTACGAGCAGTACTTC
cdr3_aa: CASSYYSPGLAAYEQYF

d_call: TRBD2
j_call: TRBJ2-5
clone_size: .
v_call: TRBV5-1
cdr3_nt: TGCGCCAGCAGCTTGGAAGTTCTAGCGGTGAAAGAGACCCAGTACTTC
cdr3_aa: CASSLEVLAVKETQYF

d_call: .
j_call: TRBJ1-2
clone_size: .
v_call: TRBV11-2
cdr3_nt: TGTGCCAGCAGCCTCGGGAGAGAGGGGTTCTATGGCTACACCTTC
cdr3_aa: CASSLGREGFYGYTF

d_call: TRBD2
j_call: TRBJ2-1
clone_size: .
v_call: TRBV5-1
cdr3_nt: TGCGCCAGCAGGGACACTAGCGGGCCTTACAATGAGCAGTTCTTC
cdr3_aa: CASRDTSGPYNEQFF

d_call: TRBD1
j_call: TRBJ1-5
clone_size: .
v_call: TRBV19
cdr3_nt: TGTGCCACTGCGGACAGGTTTCAGCATTTT
cdr3_aa: CATADRFQHF

d_call: TRBD1
j_call: TRBJ1-6
clone_size: .
v_call: TRBV6-5
cdr3_nt: TGTGCCAGCGCCGGGACAGGGTTCTCACCCCTCCACTTT
cdr3_aa: CASAGTGFSPLHF

d_call: TRBD2
j_call: TRBJ2-2
clone_size: .
v_call: TRBV2
cdr3_nt: TGTGCCAGCTGTGCTAGCGGGAGGGGGGGCACCGGGGAGCTGTTTTTT
cdr3_aa: CASCASGRGGTGELFF

d_call: .
j_call: TRBJ2-7
clone_size: .
v_call: TRBV6-5
cdr3_nt: TGTGCCAGCAGTTATGGGACTGACTACGAGCAGTACTTC
cdr3_aa: CASSYGTDYEQYF

d_call: .
j_call: TRBJ2-3
clone_size: .
v_call: TRBV28
cdr3_nt: TGTGCCAGCAGTCCACTAGTGGCGCGCGCCAGAAGCACAGATACGCAGTATTTT
cdr3_aa: CASSPLVARARSTDTQYF

d_call: .
j_call: TRBJ1-1
clone_size: .
v_call: TRBV7-8
cdr3_nt: TGTGCCAGCAGCTTAGGCATGGGGGGTGTCGACACTGAAGCTTTCTTT
cdr3_aa: CASSLGMGGVDTEAFF

d_call: .
j_call: TRBJ2-3
clone_size: .
v_call: TRBV6-4
cdr3_nt: TGTGCCAGCAGTGAATCGGGGACTTCAGATACGCAGTATTTT
cdr3_aa: CASSESGTSDTQYF

d_call: TRBD2
j_call: TRBJ2-1
clone_size: .
v_call: TRBV18
cdr3_nt: TGTGCCAGCTCACCCAAAGCGGGGCACAATGAGCAGTTCTTC
cdr3_aa: CASSPKAGHNEQFF

d_call: .
j_call: TRBJ2-7
clone_size: .
v_call: TRBV7-8
cdr3_nt: TGTGCCAGCAGCCCGCGTTCCGGGCAGTACTTC
cdr3_aa: CASSPRSGQYF

d_call: TRBD2
j_call: TRBJ2-7
clone_size: .
v_call: TRBV5-4
cdr3_nt: TGTGCCAGCAGCCCGGGACTAGCGGACTACGAGCAGTACTTC
cdr3_aa: CASSPGLADYEQYF

d_call: .
j_call: TRBJ1-1
clone_size: .
v_call: TRBV25-1
cdr3_nt: TGTGCCAGCAGTGATAATGTGAGGAACACTGAAGCTTTCTTT
cdr3_aa: CASSDNVRNTEAFF

d_call: TRBD1
j_call: TRBJ1-4
clone_size: .
v_call: TRBV18
cdr3_nt: TGTGCCAGCTCACCCCCGACAGGGGATGAAAAACTGTTTTTT
cdr3_aa: CASSPPTGDEKLFF

d_call: .
j_call: TRBJ1-6
clone_size: .
v_call: TRBV4-2
cdr3_nt: TGTGCCAGCAGCCAAGGTCTCGTTTCACCCCTCCACTTT
cdr3_aa: CASSQGLVSPLHF

d_call: .
j_call: TRBJ2-7
clone_size: .
v_call: TRBV7-6
cdr3_nt: TGTGCCAGCAGCTTTAGGGCGGGCGAGCAGTACTTC
cdr3_aa: CASSFRAGEQYF

d_call: .
j_call: TRBJ2-4
clone_size: .
v_call: TRBV3-1/TRBV3-2
cdr3_nt: TGTGCCAGCAGCCAAGCTTTTGGGCTAGCCAAAAACATTCAGTACTTC
cdr3_aa: CASSQAFGLAKNIQYF

d_call: .
j_call: TRBJ2-3
clone_size: once
v_call: TRBV7-6
cdr3_nt: TGTGCCAGCAGCCAGGACTGGAATGTAGATACGCAGTATTTT
cdr3_aa: CASSQDWNVDTQYF

d_call: .
j_call: TRBJ2-1
clone_size: .
v_call: TRBV19
cdr3_nt: TGTGCCAGTAGTGAAAAAACTCAGCAGTTCTTC
cdr3_aa: CASSEKTQQFF

d_call: TRBD1
j_call: TRBJ1-1
clone_size: .
v_call: TRBV3-1/TRBV3-2
cdr3_nt: TGTGCCAGCAGCCAAGGCCCCCTGACAGGGAGGTTCACTGAAGCTTTCTTT
cdr3_aa: CASSQGPLTGRFTEAFF